This T cell receptor beta chain derives from a study of glioma-infiltrating T cells. Study-wide findings and caveats: Tissue-blood divergence was below expectation in non-neoplastic patients, above in gliomas.

The CDR3 contains 13 residues. V lost 10 bases, J lost 4 bases, and 3 bases stayed unmatched. The germline gives CDR1 LNHDA, CDR2 SQIVND (reference sequence). This clonotype was seen ten or more times. Antigen unknown. Amplification of TCR alpha and beta CDR3 regions from RNA used iRepertoire nested multiplex PCR. TCRdb re-analysed the multiplex PCR reads in MiXCR, keeping a single row per CDR3 protein. The sample has fewer than 200,000 distinct CDR3 sequences, 25% to 35% seen once; the top ten hold around 20%. This clonotype was obtained from a human donor with low-grade glioma or glioblastoma, undergoing nonglioma brain surgery, or in good health (not recorded which). The J gene is TRBJ2-3, the V gene TRBV19, with 12 bases identical to TRBD2. Sample: glioma tissue, nonneoplastic brain tissue, or PBMCs (not recorded which). The CDR3, as DNA: TGTGCCACACTAGCGGGAGGCGCAGATACGCAGTATTTT. Translated, it gives CATLAGGADTQYF.